This T cell receptor beta chain comes out of a study of blood T cell repertoires in COVID-19. Across the study: COVID-19 samples, acute and convalescent, were from the United States, Italy and Spain.

J gave up 7 bases and V 6 bases, and 5 bases lay outside the gene matches. Germline V gene sequence: CDR1 MNHEY, CDR2 SMNVEV (reference sequence). This CDR3 has 15 amino acids. Per the authors' pipeline: Amplification of reference gene primers provided the estimated nucleated cell counts. Libraries were prepared by immunoSEQ multiplex PCR; TCRdb keeps only in-frame clonotypes and omits some of them. V and J calls and clone size are as listed in that table; D and trimming were resolved from the DNA. Here the sample spans under 200,000 clones, 82% being singletons. The sequencing input was peripheral blood. This chain connects TRBV27 to TRBJ2-2, with TRBD2 matching over 13 bases. The receptor was isolated from a woman aged 55-75 years with COVID-19, enrolled during active disease. The CDR3 loop is CASRLAGGRNGELFF. Written as DNA, the CDR3 is TGTGCCAGCAGACTAGCGGGAGGGCGGAACGGGGAGCTGTTTTTT.